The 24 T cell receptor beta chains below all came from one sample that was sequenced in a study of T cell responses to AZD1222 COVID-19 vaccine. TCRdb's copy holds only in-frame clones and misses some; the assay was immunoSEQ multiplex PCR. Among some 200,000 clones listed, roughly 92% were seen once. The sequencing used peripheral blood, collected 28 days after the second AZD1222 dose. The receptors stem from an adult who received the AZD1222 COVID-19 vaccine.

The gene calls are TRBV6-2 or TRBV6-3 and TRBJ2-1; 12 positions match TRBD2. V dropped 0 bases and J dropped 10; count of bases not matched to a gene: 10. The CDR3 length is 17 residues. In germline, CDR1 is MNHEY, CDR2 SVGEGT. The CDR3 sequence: CASSYSALAGGLQEQFF. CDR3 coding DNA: TGTGCCAGCAGTTACTCCGCACTAGCGGGGGGCCTCCAGGAGCAGTTCTTC.

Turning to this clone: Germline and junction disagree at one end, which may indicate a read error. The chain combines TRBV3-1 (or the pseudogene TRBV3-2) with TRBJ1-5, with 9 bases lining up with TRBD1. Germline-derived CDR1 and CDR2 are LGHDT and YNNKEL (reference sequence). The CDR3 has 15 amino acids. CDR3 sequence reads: CASSQDPTGGQPQHF. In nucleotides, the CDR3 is TGCGCCAGCAGCCAAGATCCGACAGGGGGGCAGCCCCAGCATTTT.

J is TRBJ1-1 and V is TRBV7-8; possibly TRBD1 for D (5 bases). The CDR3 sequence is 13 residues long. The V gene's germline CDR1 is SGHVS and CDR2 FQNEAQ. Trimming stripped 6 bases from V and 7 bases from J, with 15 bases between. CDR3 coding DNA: TGTGCCAGCAGATTCGGGGATGGGGGTGAAGCTTTCTTT. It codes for CASRFGDGGEAFF.

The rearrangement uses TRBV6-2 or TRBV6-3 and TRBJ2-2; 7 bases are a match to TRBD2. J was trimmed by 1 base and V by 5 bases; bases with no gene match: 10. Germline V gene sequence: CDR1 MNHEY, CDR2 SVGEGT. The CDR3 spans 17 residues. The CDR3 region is CASSHDLAGVNTGELFF. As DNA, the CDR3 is TGTGCCAGCAGTCACGACTTGGCGGGGGTGAACACCGGGGAGCTGTTTTTT.

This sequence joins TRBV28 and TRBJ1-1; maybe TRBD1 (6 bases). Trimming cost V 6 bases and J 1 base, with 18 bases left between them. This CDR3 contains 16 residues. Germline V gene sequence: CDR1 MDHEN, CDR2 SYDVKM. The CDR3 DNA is TGTGCCAGCAGCTCCCCCCGACAGGTCCCGAACACTGAAGCTTTCTTT. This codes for CASSSPRQVPNTEAFF.

CDR3 sequence: CASRRNTEAFF. CDR3 in DNA: TGTGCCAGTAGAAGGAACACTGAAGCTTTCTTT. This chain links TRBV19 with TRBJ1-1; D not resolved. The V and J ends lost 6 bases and 1 base respectively, with 3 bases between them. This CDR3 region has 11 residues. The germline V gene has CDR1 LNHDA and CDR2 SQIVND (reference sequence). Complete variable domain (other parts from reference TRBV19 and TRBJ1-1): DGGITQSPKYLFRKEGQNVTLSCEQNLNHDAMYWYRQDPGQGLRLIYYSQIVNDFQKGDIAEGYSVSREKKESFPLTVTSAQKNPTAFYLCASRRNTEAFFGQGTRLTVV.

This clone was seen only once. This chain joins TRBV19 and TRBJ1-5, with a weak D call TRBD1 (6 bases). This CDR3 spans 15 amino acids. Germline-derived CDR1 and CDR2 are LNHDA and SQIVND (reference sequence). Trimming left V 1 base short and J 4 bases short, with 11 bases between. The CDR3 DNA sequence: TGTGCCAGTAGTATAGGGGAACAGGGAAATCAGCCCCAGCATTTT. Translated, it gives CASSIGEQGNQPQHF.

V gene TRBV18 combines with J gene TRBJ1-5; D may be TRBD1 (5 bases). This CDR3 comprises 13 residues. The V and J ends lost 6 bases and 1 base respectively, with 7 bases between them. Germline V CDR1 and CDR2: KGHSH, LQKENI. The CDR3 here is CASSGPSNQPQHF. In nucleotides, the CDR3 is TGTGCCAGCTCGGGGCCAAGCAATCAGCCCCAGCATTTT.

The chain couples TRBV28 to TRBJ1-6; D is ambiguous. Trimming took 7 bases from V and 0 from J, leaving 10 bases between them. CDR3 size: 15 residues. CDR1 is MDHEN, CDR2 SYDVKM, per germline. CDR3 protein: CASMIRSSYNSPLHF. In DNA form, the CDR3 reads TGTGCCAGCATGATCCGCAGCTCCTATAATTCACCCCTCCACTTT.

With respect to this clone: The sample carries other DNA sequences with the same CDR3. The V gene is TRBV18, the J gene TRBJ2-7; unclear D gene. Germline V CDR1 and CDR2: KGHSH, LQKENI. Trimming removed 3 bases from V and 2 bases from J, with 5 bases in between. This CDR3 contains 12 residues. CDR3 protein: CASSPPTYEQYF. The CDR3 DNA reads TGTGCCAGCTCACCTCCAACCTACGAGCAGTACTTC.

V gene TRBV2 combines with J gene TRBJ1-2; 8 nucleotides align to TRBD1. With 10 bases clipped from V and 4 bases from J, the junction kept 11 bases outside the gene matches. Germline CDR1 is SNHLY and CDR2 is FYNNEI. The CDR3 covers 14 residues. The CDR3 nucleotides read TGTGCCAAACGTGGACAGGGTTATGGCTATGGCTACACCTTC. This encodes CAKRGQGYGYGYTF.

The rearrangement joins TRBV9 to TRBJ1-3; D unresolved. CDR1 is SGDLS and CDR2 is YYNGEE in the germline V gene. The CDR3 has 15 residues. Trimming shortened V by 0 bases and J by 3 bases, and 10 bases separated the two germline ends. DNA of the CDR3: TGTGCCAGCAGCGTAGAAGGGAGCGATGGAAACACCATATATTTT. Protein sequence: CASSVEGSDGNTIYF.

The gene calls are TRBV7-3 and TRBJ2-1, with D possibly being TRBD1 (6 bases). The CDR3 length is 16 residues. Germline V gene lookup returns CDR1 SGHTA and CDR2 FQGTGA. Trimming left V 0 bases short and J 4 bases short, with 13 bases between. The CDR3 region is CASSLTSTGSYNEQFF. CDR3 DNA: TGTGCCAGCAGCTTAACGTCGACAGGTTCTTACAATGAGCAGTTCTTC.

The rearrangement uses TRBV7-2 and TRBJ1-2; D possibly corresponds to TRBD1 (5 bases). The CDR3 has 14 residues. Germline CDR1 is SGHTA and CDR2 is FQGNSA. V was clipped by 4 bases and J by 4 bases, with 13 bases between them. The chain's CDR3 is CASSSPGRRYGYTF. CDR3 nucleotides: TGTGCCAGCAGCTCCCCGGGACGGCGCTATGGCTACACCTTC.

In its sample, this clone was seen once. The CDR3 bases are TGTGCCAGCAGCCAAGTGCCGAGGGCTGAAGCTTTCTTT. As protein: CASSQVPRAEAFF. The chain recombines TRBV14 with TRBJ1-1; D is uncertain. The germline CDR1 and CDR2 sequences are SGHDN and FVKESK. Trimming left V 1 base short and J 6 bases short, with 9 bases between. The CDR3 has 13 residues.

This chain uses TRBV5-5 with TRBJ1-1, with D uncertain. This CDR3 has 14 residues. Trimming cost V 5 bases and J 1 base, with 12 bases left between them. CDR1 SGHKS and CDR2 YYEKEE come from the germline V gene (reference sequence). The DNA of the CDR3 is TGTGCCAGCAGAAGCCCGGGCGGGAACACTGAAGCTTTCTTT. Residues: CASRSPGGNTEAFF.

The CDR3 region has the DNA TGTGCCTGGAGTGTTAAGGGGCCGTACGCTGGAAACACCATATATTTT. Translating gives CAWSVKGPYAGNTIYF. The chain carries TRBV30 and TRBJ1-3; tentative D call: TRBD1 (5 bases). Germline CDR1 and CDR2: GTSNPN and SVGIG (reference sequence). The CDR3 spans 16 residues. V was clipped by 0 bases and J by 2 bases, with 14 bases between them. Full variable domain (missing parts from reference TRBV30 and TRBJ1-3): SQTIHQWPATLVQPVGSPLSLECTVEGTSNPNLYWYRQAAGRGLQLLFYSVGIGQISSEVPQNLSASRPQDRQFILSSKKLLLSDSGFYLCAWSVKGPYAGNTIYFGEGSWLTVV.

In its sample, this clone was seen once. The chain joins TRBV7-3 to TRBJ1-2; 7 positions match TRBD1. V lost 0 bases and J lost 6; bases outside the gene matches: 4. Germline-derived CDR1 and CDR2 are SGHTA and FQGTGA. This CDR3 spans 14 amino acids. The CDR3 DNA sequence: TGTGCCAGCAGCTTAACGCAGGGGGGAAATGGCTACACCTTC. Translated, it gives CASSLTQGGNGYTF.

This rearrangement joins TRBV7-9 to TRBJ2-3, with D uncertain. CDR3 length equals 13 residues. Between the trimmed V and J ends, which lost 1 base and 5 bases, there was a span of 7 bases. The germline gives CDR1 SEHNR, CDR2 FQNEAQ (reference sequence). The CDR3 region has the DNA TGTGCCAGCAGCTTAGTAGGCGGAGATACGCAGTATTTT. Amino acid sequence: CASSLVGGDTQYF. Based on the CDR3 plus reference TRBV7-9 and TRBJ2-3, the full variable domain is DTGVSQNPRHKITKRGQNVTFRCDPISEHNRLYWYRQTLGQGPEFLTYFQNEAQLEKSRLLSDRFSAERPKGSFSTLEIQRTEQGDSAMYLCASSLVGGDTQYFGPGTRLTVL.

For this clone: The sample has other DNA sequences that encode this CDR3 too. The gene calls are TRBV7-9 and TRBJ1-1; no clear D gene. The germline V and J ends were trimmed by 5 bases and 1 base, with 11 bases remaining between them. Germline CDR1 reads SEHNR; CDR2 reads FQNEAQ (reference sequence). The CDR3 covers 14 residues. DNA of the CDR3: TGTGCCAGCAGCCTAGACACAGCGAACACTGAAGCTTTCTTT. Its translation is CASSLDTANTEAFF.

The CDR3 spells CASIMGVGQPQHF. Here the CDR3 DNA reads TGTGCCAGCATAATGGGGGTAGGTCAGCCCCAGCATTTT. The rearrangement uses TRBV28 and TRBJ1-5; D is possibly TRBD1 (5 bases). Germline CDR1 reads MDHEN; CDR2 reads SYDVKM. V dropped 7 bases and J dropped 6 bases, with 13 bases sitting between them. CDR3 size: 13 residues.

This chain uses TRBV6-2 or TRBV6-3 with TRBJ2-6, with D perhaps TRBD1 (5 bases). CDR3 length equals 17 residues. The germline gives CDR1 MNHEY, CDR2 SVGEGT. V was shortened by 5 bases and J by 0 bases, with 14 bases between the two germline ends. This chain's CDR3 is CASSQGGSSSGANVLTF. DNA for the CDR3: TGTGCCAGCAGTCAGGGTGGCTCATCCTCTGGGGCCAACGTCCTGACTTTC.

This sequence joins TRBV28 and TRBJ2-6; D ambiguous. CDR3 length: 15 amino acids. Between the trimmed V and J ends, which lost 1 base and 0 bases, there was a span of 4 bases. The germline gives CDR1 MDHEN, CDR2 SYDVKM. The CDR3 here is CASSLSSSGANVLTF. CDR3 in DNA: TGTGCCAGCAGTTTATCAAGCTCTGGGGCCAACGTCCTGACTTTC.

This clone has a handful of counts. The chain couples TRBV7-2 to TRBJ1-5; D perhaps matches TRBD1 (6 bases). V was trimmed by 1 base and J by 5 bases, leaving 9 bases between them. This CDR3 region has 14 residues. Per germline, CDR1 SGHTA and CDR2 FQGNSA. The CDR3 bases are TGTGCCAGCAGCTTAGTCTCAGGGGATCAGCCCCAGCATTTT. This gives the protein CASSLVSGDQPQHF.